This entry features one TCR beta chain sequence. Its antigen is still unknown. Clones were read by immunoSEQ multiplex PCR, and TCRdb kept only the in-frame ones, dropping some. Among roughly 100,000 clones, more than 75% were seen once, and the ten largest hold more than 9%. This CDR3 spans 14 amino acids. Germline-derived CDR1 and CDR2 are MNHEY and SVGAGI. V lost 5 bases and J 5 bases, leaving 12 bases between the germline ends. The source of the sample is a study of T cell responses to AZD1222 COVID-19 vaccine. The study's findings and limits: Increases in Spike-specific TCR breadth and depth were seen after two AZD1222 doses. In the spike-specific TCR repertoire, nearly half reportedly target unmutated variant regions. Seropositivity was recorded at baseline in only six AZD1222 recipients.

The receptor was isolated from an adult in good health. The chain employs TRBV6-5 and TRBJ1-4; D is perhaps TRBD1 (5 bases). The sequenced sample was peripheral blood, obtained on day 0 of AZD1222 vaccination. This CDR3 is CASSRMAGNEKLFF. CDR3 nucleotides: TGTGCCAGCAGTAGAATGGCAGGGAATGAAAAACTGTTTTTT.